These 10 T cell receptor beta chains came from one sample sequenced in a study of blood T cell repertoires in COVID-19 (dated by TCRdb to between 2020 and 2021). Library preparation employed the immunoSEQ multiplex PCR assay. TCRdb carries this immuneACCESS record with in-frame sequences only. Its versions omit some clonotypes, under half of them owing to an unresolved V gene in the studies checked, with the rest unexplained. This sample lists roughly 350,000 clones; 90% to 95% were detected once. The ten most abundant clones make up 3% to 4% of the sample. Material: peripheral blood. Receptors originate from a woman between 18 and 29 years old who had recovered from COVID-19.

The J gene is TRBJ2-5, the V gene TRBV21-1; the D call TRBD1 from the table was never checked on the DNA. TRBV21-1 is designated a pseudogene. This CDR3 comprises 16 residues. CDR3 protein: CASSKKGDSLRGSQYF. The DNA of the CDR3 is TGTGCCAGCAGCAAAAAGGGGGACAGTTTAAGAGGCTCCCAGTACTTC.

The rearrangement uses TRBV4-3 and TRBJ2-3; D perhaps matches TRBD1 (5 bases). V shed 3 bases and J shed 6 bases, with 16 bases lying between them. Looked up from germline, CDR1 is LGHNA and CDR2 is YSLEER. The CDR3 contains 15 residues. The CDR3 is CASSQGPGPGDTQYF. The CDR3 nucleotides read TGCGCCAGCAGCCAGGGGCCGGGCCCCGGGGATACGCAGTATTTT.

This chain connects TRBV7-2 to TRBJ2-1; no definite D call. V lost 5 bases, J lost 0 bases, and 14 bases lay in between. CDR3 length: 16 amino acids. Germline V gene data show CDR1 as SGHTA and CDR2 as FQGNSA. As DNA, the CDR3 is TGTGCCAGCAGCCTAGGACGGTGGAGCTCCTACAATGAGCAGTTCTTC. It is translated as CASSLGRWSSYNEQFF. The full variable domain, its missing parts supplied by reference TRBV7-2 and TRBJ2-1, is GAGVSQSPSNKVTEKGKDVELRCDPISGHTALYWYRQSLGQGLEFLIYFQGNSAPDKSGLPSDRFSAERTGGSVSTLTIQRTQQEDSAVYLCASSLGRWSSYNEQFFGPGTRLTVL.

V is TRBV18 and J is TRBJ1-1; 9 bases map to TRBD1. J gave up 1 base and V 1 base, and 7 bases lay outside the gene matches. CDR3 length: 17 amino acids. CDR1 and CDR2 from the germline V gene are KGHSH and LQKENI. In nucleotides, the CDR3 is TGTGCCAGCTCACCACGCGGACAGGGGCAAACGAACACTGAAGCTTTCTTT. Translating it yields CASSPRGQGQTNTEAFF.

V and J are TRBV7-9 and TRBJ2-2; tentative D call: TRBD2 (6 bases). Germline V gene data show CDR1 as SEHNR and CDR2 as FQNEAQ (reference sequence). The CDR3 totals 16 residues. Trimming cost V 0 bases and J 5 bases, with 13 bases left between them. The CDR3 bases are TGTGCCAGCAGCTTAGCAGGAGGGAGTGGGACCGGGGAGCTGTTTTTT. Amino acid sequence: CASSLAGGSGTGELFF.

The chain uses TRBV9 and TRBJ1-1; possibly TRBD1 for D (5 bases). Looked up from germline, CDR1 is SGDLS and CDR2 is YYNGEE. The CDR3 is made up of 19 amino acids. The V end was cut by 4 bases, the J end by 0 bases, with 25 bases between. The CDR3 reads CASSSTVASGRILNTEAFF. The CDR3 nucleotides read TGTGCCAGCAGCTCTACCGTGGCCTCAGGGAGGATATTGAACACTGAAGCTTTCTTT.

This sequence joins TRBV7-9 and TRBJ1-3; D is uncertain. This CDR3 has 14 amino acids. Looked up from germline, CDR1 is SEHNR and CDR2 is FQNEAQ (reference sequence). Between the trimmed V and J ends, which lost 5 bases and 0 bases, there was a span of 8 bases. The CDR3 DNA follows: TGTGCCAGCAGCGCCCAAGCCTCTGGAAACACCATATATTTT. The encoded protein is CASSAQASGNTIYF.

This sequence joins TRBV19 and TRBJ2-7, with TRBD1 identical over 7 bases. V was clipped by 8 bases and J by 0 bases; unmatched bases: 7. Germline V CDR1 and CDR2: LNHDA, SQIVND (reference sequence). The CDR3 sequence is 14 residues long. The CDR3 reads CASFDRESSYEQYV. CDR3 DNA: TGTGCCAGTTTTGACAGGGAGAGCTCCTACGAGCAGTACGTC.

The chain employs TRBV19 and TRBJ1-5, with a tentative D call TRBD1 (5 bases). The CDR3 is 18 residues long. Germline V gene sequence: CDR1 LNHDA, CDR2 SQIVND (reference sequence). With 1 base removed from V and 4 bases from J, the gap between germline ends came to 20 bases. CDR3 region: CASSIAEYRTRDNQPQHF. CDR3 in DNA: TGTGCCAGTAGTATAGCGGAATATAGGACAAGGGATAATCAGCCCCAGCATTTT.

The chain recombines TRBV6-4 with TRBJ2-2; 8 bases fit TRBD2. Germline CDR1 and CDR2: MRHNA and SNTAGT. The trim removed 3 bases at V and 5 bases at J, leaving 8 bases unmatched. The CDR3 is made up of 16 amino acids. The CDR3 sequence is CASSDAPGLGTGELFF. The CDR3 nucleotides read TGTGCCAGCAGTGATGCCCCGGGACTAGGTACCGGGGAGCTGTTTTTT.